This TCR beta chain was identified during a study of T cell changes during pregnancy in multiple sclerosis. The repertoire was sequenced with immunoSEQ multiplex PCR; TCRdb's copy has only in-frame clones and lacks some. Found here are around 28,000 clones, 90% of them singletons; the top ten hold 3.5% to 4.5%. Germline V gene lookup returns CDR1 LGHNA and CDR2 YSLEER. The CDR3 runs to 15 residues. The junction had 7 bases not matched to a gene; V was cut back by 5 bases and J by 1 base. The clonotype comes from a female donor with multiple sclerosis, enrolled in a pregnancy study. Sample: CD8+ T cells from peripheral blood mononuclear cells, taken in the second trimester of pregnancy. The chain employs TRBV4-3 and TRBJ1-1, with 7 bases fitting TRBD1. The CDR3 here is CASSTRDRTNTEAFF. CDR3 DNA sequence: TGCGCCAGCAGCACGCGGGACAGAACGAACACTGAAGCTTTCTTT.